A selection of T cell receptor beta chains follows, all from one sample in a study of a mutant IDH1 vaccine in newly diagnosed glioma. The data were produced by immunoSEQ multiplex PCR, yet TCRdb's version contains in-frame clones alone and is incomplete. This table has tens of thousands of clones, just over 90% appearing once. This sample comprised PBMCs, obtained from a glioma patient treated with radiotherapy, temozolomide or both. Source of these receptors: a man in his forties or fifties with glioma. Each CDR3 is given without its conserved first and last residue. Some rows have no size entry. The others give once, few or many, or a class for an expanded clone.

CDR3 | V | size | J
ASSFARLGAGGYT | TRBV5-6 | - | TRBJ1-2
ATSLNLVPDLYGYT | TRBV15 | - | TRBJ1-2
ASSFGGMNTEAF | TRBV5-4 | once | TRBJ1-1
ASSLKGTGELF | TRBV7-3 | once | TRBJ2-2
SVERVGNYGYT | TRBV29-1 | - | TRBJ1-2
ASSSAIAGGSTDTQY | TRBV13 | - | TRBJ2-3
ASSHRLGETQY | TRBV7-9 | - | TRBJ2-5
ASSELNLMNTEAF | TRBV10-2 | - | TRBJ1-1
ASSLPGLAGNTGELF | TRBV7-6 | - | TRBJ2-2
ASSLVGSDEQF | TRBV5-1 | - | TRBJ2-1
SVGGSRQSTYNEQF | TRBV29-1 | - | TRBJ2-1
AWSVGGISNYGYT | TRBV30 | - | TRBJ1-2
ASSLGSRGTGELF | TRBV11-1 | - | TRBJ2-2
ASSSLVGLEQY | TRBV11-1 | - | TRBJ2-7
ASSVDGRARDEQF | TRBV9 | - | TRBJ2-1
ASSPSGGRGEETQY | TRBV5-6 | few | TRBJ2-5
ASSVGSPDTQY | TRBV9 | - | TRBJ2-3
ASSQGTVIYEQY | TRBV19 | - | TRBJ2-7
ASSPDNYGYT | TRBV7-6 | - | TRBJ1-2
ASSPTATLHEQF | TRBV18 | - | TRBJ2-1
ASSGDTAYEQY | TRBV5-1 | - | TRBJ2-7
ASSFTSGRIDTQY | TRBV7-2 | once | TRBJ2-3
ASSLATSGGGNEQF | TRBV11-3 | - | TRBJ2-1
ASSLGFGQGVNTIY | TRBV7-2 | - | TRBJ1-3
ASSFAPSSGSTDTQY | TRBV13 | - | TRBJ2-3
ASSLGGNTEAF | TRBV5-4 | - | TRBJ1-1
ASSLRTSGRWYEQY | TRBV5-6 | - | TRBJ2-7
ASSSQGGSGNTIY | TRBV5-4 | - | TRBJ1-3
ASSPGRASTDTQY | TRBV6-4 | few | TRBJ2-3
ASSLGGLNTEAF | TRBV7-9 | once | TRBJ1-1
ASSESGRSGEQY | TRBV6-1 | - | TRBJ2-7
ASSGTGPRSKNIQY | TRBV25-1 | - | TRBJ2-4
SVPRYESSYEQY | TRBV29-1 | - | TRBJ2-7
ASSAYSGGYNEQF | TRBV11-3 | - | TRBJ2-1
SVLVVVGGEKLF | TRBV29-1 | - | TRBJ1-4
ASSLAIRGAYEQY | TRBV5-6 | - | TRBJ2-7
ASSYPRVPGELF | TRBV6-6 | once | TRBJ2-2
ASGGLGNTGELF | TRBV6-5 | - | TRBJ2-2
ASSSHGDEYNEQF | TRBV6-6 | - | TRBJ2-1
ASTPWGGGETQY | TRBV5-5 | - | TRBJ2-5
ASSEATSYEQY | TRBV18 | - | -
ASSLGQNQPQH | TRBV19 | - | TRBJ1-5
ASSSNRASSYNEQF | TRBV11-2 | - | TRBJ2-1
APGGGVKSYNEQF | TRBV2 | - | TRBJ2-1
AISESSSEQF | TRBV10-3 | - | TRBJ2-1
ASGHPGNTDTQY | TRBV4-2 | - | TRBJ2-3
ASSYLGQGTEAF | TRBV6-5 | - | TRBJ1-1
ASSEDPGLPRETQY | TRBV2 | - | TRBJ2-5
ASTTPEADTQY | TRBV4-2 | - | TRBJ2-3
ASSLDGGFTEAF | TRBV7-3 | - | TRBJ1-1
ASSPQVPGHQIEAF | TRBV18 | - | TRBJ1-1
ASSLTTSYEQY | TRBV7-3 | - | TRBJ2-7
ASSHESGNQPQH | TRBV4-2 | - | TRBJ1-5
ASSYADSQGGTQY | TRBV6-5 | - | TRBJ2-5
ASSFWGQLTDDFGYT | TRBV5-1 | - | TRBJ1-2